Presented here are 24 T cell receptor beta chains from one specimen sequenced in a study of blood T cell repertoires in COVID-19 (TCRdb year 2020). The receptor library was made with the immunoSEQ multiplex PCR assay. TCRdb mirrors the immuneACCESS table, restricted to in-frame sequences. Some clones are absent from its copies; in checked studies, under half trace to an unresolved V gene, and the reason for the others is unknown. Present in this sample are over 200,000 clones, approximately 84% of which were seen just once. In total, the top ten clones hold roughly 16% of the sample. The source material was PBMCs or T cells enriched from blood (not recorded which). The receptor set was obtained from a man between 18 and 35 years old who had recovered from COVID-19.

The chain is built from TRBV30 and TRBJ2-1, with D tentatively TRBD1 (6 bases). The germline V and J ends were trimmed by 5 bases and 10 bases, with 9 bases remaining between them. This CDR3 has 10 amino acids. Per the germline V gene, CDR1 is GTSNPN and CDR2 is SVGIG (reference sequence). The CDR3 DNA reads TGTGCCTGGTTAGGACAGGAGCAGTTCTTC. The encoded protein is CAWLGQEQFF.

V gene TRBV6-1 combines with J gene TRBJ1-4; unclear D gene. Germline-derived CDR1 and CDR2 are MNHNS and SASEGT. V was trimmed by 3 bases and J by 0 bases, leaving 8 bases between them. The CDR3 sequence is 15 residues long. CDR3: CASSEYSATNEKLFF. The CDR3 nucleotides read TGTGCCAGCAGTGAGTACTCTGCAACTAATGAAAAACTGTTTTTT.

The chain employs TRBV28 and TRBJ2-3; possibly TRBD1 for D (5 bases). The CDR3 totals 14 residues. Germline CDR1 MDHEN, CDR2 SYDVKM. V was cut by 5 bases and J by 0 bases, with 9 bases left in between. As DNA, the CDR3 is TGTGCCAGCAGTGAGACAGCTAGCACAGATACGCAGTATTTT. Its protein product is CASSETASTDTQYF.

The chain couples TRBV7-3 to TRBJ2-7; 8 positions agree with TRBD2. Unmatched junction bases numbered 5, after V lost 2 bases and J lost 2 bases. Germline CDR1 SGHTA, CDR2 FQGTGA. The CDR3 consists of 15 residues. CDR3 nucleotide sequence: TGTGCCAGCAGCTTAGAGGCTAGCGGGCCCTACGAGCAGTACTTC. It encodes CASSLEASGPYEQYF.

The J gene is TRBJ1-1, the V gene TRBV12-5, with a weak D call TRBD1 (6 bases). Between the trimmed V and J ends, which lost 1 base and 7 bases, there was a span of 10 bases. This CDR3 has 13 amino acids. Germline loops: CDR1 LGHNT, CDR2 FRNRAP. The CDR3 loop is CASGLETGFEAFF. In DNA form, the CDR3 reads TGTGCTAGTGGTTTGGAGACAGGATTTGAAGCTTTCTTT.

The V and J genes are TRBV19 and TRBJ2-5; 7 nucleotides align to TRBD1. The V segment lost 5 bases and the J segment 5 bases; nucleotides outside the gene matches: 5. The CDR3 sequence is 13 residues long. Germline V CDR1 and CDR2: LNHDA, SQIVND (reference sequence). As DNA, the CDR3 is TGTGCCAGTAGTCAGGGGGTGGGGGAGACCCAGTACTTC. This encodes CASSQGVGETQYF.

This sequence joins TRBV11-3 and TRBJ2-1; D unclear. CDR3 length equals 13 residues. CDR1 SGHNT and CDR2 YENEEA come from the germline V gene. The V end was cut by 5 bases, the J end by 10 bases, with 15 bases between. The CDR3 loop reads CASSRHALEEQFF. The CDR3 DNA reads as TGTGCCAGCAGCCGCCACGCTCTTGAGGAGCAGTTCTTC.

This chain links TRBV7-8 with TRBJ2-3, with D possibly TRBD1 on 5 matching bases. Germline V CDR1 and CDR2: SGHVS, FQNEAQ. CDR3 length: 15 amino acids. The V gene lost 1 base and the J gene lost 14 bases, with 22 bases spanning the gap. In DNA, the CDR3 is TGTGCCAGCAGCTTAGGGGGCGTTTACGGCCTTAGGTTGTATTTT. Translation gives CASSLGGVYGLRLYF.

This sequence joins TRBV3-1 (or the pseudogene TRBV3-2) and TRBJ2-3; 11 bases are a match to TRBD2. The germline CDR1 and CDR2 sequences are LGHDT and YNNKEL (reference sequence). With 6 bases clipped from V and 0 bases from J, the junction kept 8 bases outside the gene matches. The CDR3 is made up of 17 amino acids. Here the CDR3 DNA reads TGTGCCAGCAGTGCAAAGACTAGCGGGACTAGCACAGATACGCAGTATTTT. Its protein product is CASSAKTSGTSTDTQYF.

The V and J genes are TRBV14 and TRBJ1-4; D is unresolved. V was trimmed by 4 bases and J by 7 bases, leaving 16 bases between them. The CDR3 is 15 amino acids. Germline assignment: CDR1 SGHDN and CDR2 FVKESK. CDR3 in amino acids: CASSPNPGGSEKLFF. Written as DNA, the CDR3 is TGTGCCAGCAGCCCGAATCCGGGAGGGAGTGAAAAACTGTTTTTT. Drawing the rest from reference TRBV14 and TRBJ1-4, the complete variable domain is EAGVTQFPSHSVIEKGQTVTLRCDPISGHDNLYWYRRVMGKEIKFLLHFVKESKQDESGMPNNRFLAERTGGTYSTLKVQPAELEDSGVYFCASSPNPGGSEKLFFGSGTQLSVL.

This clone was observed a single time. This chain links TRBV4-1 with TRBJ1-2; D remains unclear. From germline, CDR1 is MGHRA and CDR2 YSYEKL. This CDR3 has 12 residues. V lost 0 bases and J lost 8, with 7 bases in between. CDR3 DNA: TGCGCCAGCAGCCAAGAAGGCAGGGGCTACACCTTC. Amino acid sequence: CASSQEGRGYTF.

The rearrangement joins TRBV7-2 to TRBJ2-1; D unclear. The CDR3 is 16 residues long. Germline CDR1 is SGHTA and CDR2 is FQGNSA. Deletions cut 2 bases from V and 0 bases from J, with 11 bases between. The CDR3 bases are TGTGCCAGCAGCTTACAATCACTTGTCTCCTACAATGAGCAGTTCTTC. Residues: CASSLQSLVSYNEQFF.

The V gene is TRBV6-5, the J gene TRBJ2-1, with TRBD1 identical over 7 bases. The CDR3 totals 15 residues. The germline gives CDR1 MNHEY, CDR2 SVGAGI. Losses at the gene ends were 6 bases for V and 2 bases for J; bases not matched to a gene: 7. The CDR3 nucleotides are TGTGCCAGCAGCCCAAACAGGGGCACCTACAATGAGCAGTTCTTC. This codes for CASSPNRGTYNEQFF.

The CDR3 loop is CASSQDSTVYGYTF. The CDR3 DNA sequence: TGTGCCAGCAGCCAAGATAGCACGGTGTATGGCTACACCTTC. V is TRBV14 and J is TRBJ1-2; the D is unclear. The CDR3 extends over 14 amino acids. Trimming left V 0 bases short and J 5 bases short, with 10 bases between. Germline V gene sequence: CDR1 SGHDN, CDR2 FVKESK. Supplemented by reference TRBV14 and TRBJ1-2, the full variable domain reads EAGVTQFPSHSVIEKGQTVTLRCDPISGHDNLYWYRRVMGKEIKFLLHFVKESKQDESGMPNNRFLAERTGGTYSTLKVQPAELEDSGVYFCASSQDSTVYGYTFGSGTRLTVV.

This chain uses TRBV5-4 with TRBJ2-5; TRBD2 aligns across 9 bases. Germline-derived CDR1 and CDR2 are SGHNT and YYREEE (reference sequence). The junction had 8 bases not matched to a gene; V was cut back by 0 bases and J by 2 bases. The CDR3 has 17 amino acids. The CDR3 coding sequence is TGTGCCAGCAGCTTGGGCGGGACTAGCACGGCACAAGAGACCCAGTACTTC. This sequence encodes CASSLGGTSTAQETQYF.

This sequence joins TRBV5-4 and TRBJ1-3, with 9 bases matching TRBD1. The CDR3 spans 15 residues. The V segment lost 4 bases and the J segment 7 bases; nucleotides outside the gene matches: 9. Germline CDR1 and CDR2: SGHNT and YYREEE (reference sequence). This CDR3 reads CASSPRGTGSNTIYF. In DNA, the CDR3 is TGTGCCAGCAGCCCAAGAGGGACAGGGAGCAACACCATATATTTT.

The chain recombines TRBV5-1 with TRBJ1-2, with 11 nucleotides matching TRBD1. The ends lost 0 bases at V and 6 bases at J; junction bases unmatched: 10. The CDR3 sequence is 17 residues long. The V gene's germline CDR1 is SGHRS and CDR2 YFSETQ. CDR3 loop: CASSLAIRGQGVDGYTF. In nucleotides, the CDR3 is TGCGCCAGCAGCTTGGCTATAAGGGGACAGGGGGTAGATGGCTACACCTTC.

For this clone: Other DNA sequences of this sample code for an identical CDR3. This chain connects TRBV19 to TRBJ1-5, with a tentative D call TRBD1 (5 bases). The CDR3 extends over 12 amino acids. V gave up 3 bases and J gave up 6 bases, with 6 bases separating them. Germline V gene lookup returns CDR1 LNHDA and CDR2 SQIVND (reference sequence). CDR3 DNA sequence: TGTGCCAGTAGTATCGGGGGTCAGCCCCAGCATTTT. Residues: CASSIGGQPQHF.

For the CDR3, the DNA is TGTGCCAGCAGGAATACAGGCACAGATACGCAGTATTTT. It encodes CASRNTGTDTQYF. The V call is TRBV28, the J call TRBJ2-3, with D hard to call. V was pared by 6 bases and J by 1 base, with 8 bases between. Germline CDR1 MDHEN, CDR2 SYDVKM. This CDR3 has 13 amino acids.

This sequence joins TRBV11-2 and TRBJ2-1, with a possible D match to TRBD1 (6 bases). The germline V gene encodes CDR1 SGHAT and CDR2 FQNNGV. The CDR3 spans 15 residues. Trimming took off 1 base at V and 11 bases at J, with 18 bases between the two ends. CDR3 loop: CASSLGGTQARKQFF. CDR3 sequence (DNA): TGTGCCAGCAGCTTAGGAGGGACACAGGCCAGGAAGCAGTTCTTC. The full variable domain, rest sourced from reference TRBV11-2 and TRBJ2-1, is EAGVAQSPRYKIIEKRQSVAFWCNPISGHATLYWYQQILGQGPKLLIQFQNNGVVDDSQLPKDRFSAERLKGVDSTLKIQPAKLEDSAVYLCASSLGGTQARKQFFGPGTRLTVL.

The rearrangement links TRBV7-9 to TRBJ2-1, with 7 bases identical to TRBD1. Germline trimming cut 4 bases from V and 3 bases from J; bases unmatched to any gene: 6. CDR1 and CDR2 from the germline V gene are SEHNR and FQNEAQ (reference sequence). The length of the CDR3 is 15 residues. The CDR3 region is CASSSDRVGYNEQFF. The CDR3 nucleotides read TGTGCCAGCAGCTCAGACAGGGTTGGCTACAATGAGCAGTTCTTC.

The rearrangement joins TRBV2 to TRBJ2-2; 9 bases align to TRBD1. The CDR3 contains 15 residues. Looked up from germline, CDR1 is SNHLY and CDR2 is FYNNEI. V lost 6 bases and J lost 0; bases outside the gene matches: 2. CDR3 loop: CASRGTGPNTGELFF. As DNA, the CDR3 is TGTGCCAGCAGGGGGACAGGGCCGAACACCGGGGAGCTGTTTTTT.

The chain links TRBV5-1 to TRBJ2-3; weak D call: TRBD2 (6 bases). The germline V gene has CDR1 SGHRS and CDR2 YFSETQ. This CDR3 spans 14 amino acids. The V end lost 3 bases, the J end lost 0 bases, and 8 bases lay between the germline ends. This CDR3 is CASSWTISTDTQYF. DNA for the CDR3: TGCGCCAGCAGCTGGACTATAAGCACAGATACGCAGTATTTT.

The chain employs TRBV7-9 and TRBJ2-7, with 15 bases aligning to TRBD2. Germline lookup yields CDR1 SEHNR and CDR2 FQNEAQ (reference sequence). With V trimmed by 2 bases and J by 2 bases, 10 bases remained unmatched. The CDR3 has 19 amino acids. The CDR3 is CASSLWTGLAGGGAYEQYF. CDR3 in DNA: TGTGCCAGCAGCTTATGGACGGGACTAGCGGGAGGAGGGGCCTACGAGCAGTACTTC.